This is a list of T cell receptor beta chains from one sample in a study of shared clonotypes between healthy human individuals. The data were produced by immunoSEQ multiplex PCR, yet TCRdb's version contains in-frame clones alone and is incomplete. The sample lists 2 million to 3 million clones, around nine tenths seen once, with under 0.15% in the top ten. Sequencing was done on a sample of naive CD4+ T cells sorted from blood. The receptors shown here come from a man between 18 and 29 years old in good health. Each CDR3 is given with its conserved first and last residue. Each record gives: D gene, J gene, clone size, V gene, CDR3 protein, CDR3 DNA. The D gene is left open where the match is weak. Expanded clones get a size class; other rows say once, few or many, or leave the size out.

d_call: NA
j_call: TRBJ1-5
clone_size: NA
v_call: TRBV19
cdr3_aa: CASSTETNQPQHF
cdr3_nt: TGTGCCAGTAGTACAGAGACGAATCAGCCCCAGCATTTT

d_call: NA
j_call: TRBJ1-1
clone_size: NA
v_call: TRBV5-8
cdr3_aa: CASSRTRNTEAFF
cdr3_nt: TGTGCCAGCAGCCGAACAAGGAACACTGAAGCTTTCTTT

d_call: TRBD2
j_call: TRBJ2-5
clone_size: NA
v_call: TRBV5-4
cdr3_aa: CASSPGGVNQETQYF
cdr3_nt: TGTGCCAGCAGCCCGGGGGGGGTAAACCAAGAGACCCAGTACTTC

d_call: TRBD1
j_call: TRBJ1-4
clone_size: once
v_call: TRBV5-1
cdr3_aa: CASSSSPGQGNLEKLFF
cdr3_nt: TGCGCCAGCAGCTCATCCCCGGGACAGGGGAATTTGGAAAAACTGTTTTTT

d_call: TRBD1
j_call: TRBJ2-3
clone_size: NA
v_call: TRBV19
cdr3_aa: CASRSGGDGTDTQYF
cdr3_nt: TGTGCCAGTCGATCAGGGGGCGATGGCACAGATACGCAGTATTTT

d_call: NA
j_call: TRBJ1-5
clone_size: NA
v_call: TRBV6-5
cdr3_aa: CASRDRGSNQPQHF
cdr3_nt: TGTGCCAGCAGGGACAGAGGGAGCAATCAGCCCCAGCATTTT

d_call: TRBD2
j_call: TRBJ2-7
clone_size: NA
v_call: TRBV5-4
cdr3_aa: CASSPKTSGKVYEQYF
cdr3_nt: TGTGCCAGCAGCCCTAAGACTAGCGGGAAGGTCTACGAGCAGTACTTC

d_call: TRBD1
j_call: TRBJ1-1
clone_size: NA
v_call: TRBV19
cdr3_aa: CASSVGTGGTEAFF
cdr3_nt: TGTGCCAGTAGTGTCGGGACAGGGGGCACTGAAGCTTTCTTT

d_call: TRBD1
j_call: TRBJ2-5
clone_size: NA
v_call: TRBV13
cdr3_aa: CASSLGTGRGETQYF
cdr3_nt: TGTGCCAGCAGCCTCGGGACAGGGAGAGGTGAGACCCAGTACTTC

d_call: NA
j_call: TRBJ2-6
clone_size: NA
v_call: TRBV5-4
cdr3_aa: CASSPISGANVLTF
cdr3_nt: TGTGCCAGCAGCCCTATCTCTGGGGCCAACGTCCTGACTTTC

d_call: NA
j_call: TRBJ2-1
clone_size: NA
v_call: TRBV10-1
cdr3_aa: CASSESGAYNEQFF
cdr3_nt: TGCGCCAGCAGTGAGTCGGGCGCCTACAATGAGCAGTTCTTC

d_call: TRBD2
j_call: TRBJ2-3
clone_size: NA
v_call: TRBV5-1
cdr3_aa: CASSGGTSGNTDTQYF
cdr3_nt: TGCGCCAGCAGCGGGGGGACTAGCGGTAACACAGATACGCAGTATTTT

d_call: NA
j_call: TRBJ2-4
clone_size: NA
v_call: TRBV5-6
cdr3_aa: CASRPQGEENIQYF
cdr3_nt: TGTGCCAGCAGACCCCAGGGGGAGGAAAACATTCAGTACTTC

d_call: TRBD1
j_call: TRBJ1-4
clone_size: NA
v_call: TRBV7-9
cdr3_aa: CASSGQGANEKLFF
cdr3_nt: TGTGCCAGCAGCGGACAGGGTGCTAATGAAAAACTGTTTTTT

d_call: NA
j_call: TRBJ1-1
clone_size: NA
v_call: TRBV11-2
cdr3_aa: CASSPLRGIPEAFF
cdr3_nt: TGTGCCAGCAGCCCGTTGAGGGGGATCCCTGAAGCTTTCTTT

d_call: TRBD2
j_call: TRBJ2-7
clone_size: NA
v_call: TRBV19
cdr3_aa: CASSRGWGGYEQYF
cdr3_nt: TGTGCCAGTAGTCGAGGGTGGGGGGGCTACGAGCAGTACTTC

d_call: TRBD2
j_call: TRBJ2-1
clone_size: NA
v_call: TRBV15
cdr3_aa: CATSRGGLAGDNEQFF
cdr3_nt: TGTGCCACCAGCAGAGGAGGACTAGCGGGGGACAATGAGCAGTTCTTC

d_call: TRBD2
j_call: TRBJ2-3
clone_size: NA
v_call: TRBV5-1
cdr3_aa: CASSLGLAGVALGADTQYF
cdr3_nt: TGCGCCAGCAGCTTGGGACTAGCGGGAGTGGCCCTTGGCGCAGATACGCAGTATTTT

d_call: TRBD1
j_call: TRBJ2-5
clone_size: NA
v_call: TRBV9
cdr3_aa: CASSTTQGQSGTQYF
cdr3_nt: TGTGCCAGCAGCACGACCCAGGGACAGTCGGGGACCCAGTACTTC

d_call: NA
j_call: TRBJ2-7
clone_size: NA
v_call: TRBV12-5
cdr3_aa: CASVPPNSYEQYF
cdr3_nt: TGTGCTAGTGTCCCACCCAACTCCTACGAGCAGTACTTC

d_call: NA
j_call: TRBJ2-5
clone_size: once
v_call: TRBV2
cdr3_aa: CASSEARVSSQETQYF
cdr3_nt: TGTGCCAGCAGTGAAGCGCGGGTCAGTTCCCAAGAGACCCAGTACTTC

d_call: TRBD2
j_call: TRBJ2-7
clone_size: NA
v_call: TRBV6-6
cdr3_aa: CASTGGDEQYF
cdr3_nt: TGTGCCAGCACGGGGGGGGACGAGCAGTACTTC

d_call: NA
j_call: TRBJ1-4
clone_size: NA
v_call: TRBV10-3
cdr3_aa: CAISSPGAGEKLFF
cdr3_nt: TGTGCCATCAGTTCTCCGGGGGCTGGAGAAAAACTGTTTTTT

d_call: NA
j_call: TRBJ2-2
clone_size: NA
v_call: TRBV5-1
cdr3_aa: CASGLSGPGELFF
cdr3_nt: TGCGCCAGCGGTTTAAGTGGCCCCGGGGAGCTGTTTTTT

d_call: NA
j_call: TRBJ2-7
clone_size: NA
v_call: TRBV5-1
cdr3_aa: CASSLQSDDYEQYF
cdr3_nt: TGCGCCAGCAGCCTCCAGTCTGATGACTACGAGCAGTACTTC

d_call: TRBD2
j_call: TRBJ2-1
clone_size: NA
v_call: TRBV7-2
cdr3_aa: CASNLAGLGDEQFF
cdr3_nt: TGTGCCAGCAACTTAGCGGGGCTGGGGGATGAGCAGTTCTTC

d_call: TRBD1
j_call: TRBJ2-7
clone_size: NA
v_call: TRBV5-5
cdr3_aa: CASSSRQGSYEQYF
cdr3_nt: TGTGCCAGCAGCTCCAGACAGGGCTCCTACGAGCAGTACTTC

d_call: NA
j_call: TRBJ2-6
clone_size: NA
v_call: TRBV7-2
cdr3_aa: CASSLAWFSSGANVLTF
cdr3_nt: TGTGCCAGCAGCTTAGCGTGGTTCAGCTCTGGGGCCAACGTCCTGACTTTC

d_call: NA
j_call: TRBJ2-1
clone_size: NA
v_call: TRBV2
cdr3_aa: CASRGGGYNEQFF
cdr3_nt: TGTGCCAGCAGGGGAGGGGGATACAATGAGCAGTTCTTC

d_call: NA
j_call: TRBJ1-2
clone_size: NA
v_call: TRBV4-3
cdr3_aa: CASSQEMAGLRLF
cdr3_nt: TGCGCCAGCAGCCAAGAGATGGCAGGGCTTAGACTCTTC

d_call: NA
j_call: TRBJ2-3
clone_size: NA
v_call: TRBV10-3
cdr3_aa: CAISGQITDTQYF
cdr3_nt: TGTGCCATCAGTGGACAGATCACAGATACGCAGTATTTT

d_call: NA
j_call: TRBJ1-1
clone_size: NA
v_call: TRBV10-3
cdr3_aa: CAITDLLNTEAFF
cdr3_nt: TGTGCCATCACCGACTTATTGAACACTGAAGCTTTCTTT

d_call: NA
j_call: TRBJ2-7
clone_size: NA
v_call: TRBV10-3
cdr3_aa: CAISDSTGYEQYF
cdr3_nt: TGTGCCATCAGCGACTCGACAGGTTACGAGCAGTACTTC

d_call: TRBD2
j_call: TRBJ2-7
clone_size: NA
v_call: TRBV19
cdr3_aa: CATSGTSGSEQYF
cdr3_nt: TGTGCCACCTCCGGGACTAGCGGGAGCGAGCAGTACTTC

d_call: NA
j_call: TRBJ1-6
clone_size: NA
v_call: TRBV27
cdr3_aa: CASSLDGLGSPLHF
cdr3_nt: TGTGCCAGCAGTCTGGACGGTCTGGGGTCACCCCTCCACTTT